The 22 T cell receptor beta chains reported below all come from one sample, sequenced in a study of blood T cell repertoires in COVID-19. Generated by immunoSEQ multiplex PCR, the TCRdb table keeps only in-frame clones and is missing some. The sample records 130,000 to 150,000 clones, around 87% being singletons. The sequenced material came from peripheral blood. All receptors derive from a man at least 80 years old with acute or convalescent COVID-19.

This chain connects TRBV7-9 to TRBJ2-3; TRBD2 matches at 13 bases. Germline V gene sequence: CDR1 SEHNR, CDR2 FQNEAQ (reference sequence). V shed 9 bases, J shed 5 bases, and the junction held 2 bases outside the gene matches. The CDR3 has 13 amino acids. CDR3 loop: CARTSGGEDTQYF. CDR3 coding DNA: TGTGCCAGAACTAGCGGGGGGGAAGATACGCAGTATTTT.

On this clone: The sample contains more than one DNA sequence encoding this CDR3. The chain couples TRBV27 to TRBJ1-1; D perhaps matches TRBD1 (5 bases). Germline values: CDR1 MNHEY, CDR2 SMNVEV (reference sequence). V was shortened by 2 bases and J by 4 bases, with 11 bases between the two germline ends. The CDR3 spans 14 residues. CDR3 in DNA: TGTGCCAGCAGTTTAGTGCGGGGGGGCACTGAAGCTTTCTTT. This sequence encodes CASSLVRGGTEAFF.

The chain is built from TRBV19 and TRBJ1-4; 7 bases are shared with TRBD1. CDR3 length: 15 amino acids. Unmatched junction bases numbered 4, after V lost 0 bases and J lost 6 bases. The germline V gene has CDR1 LNHDA and CDR2 SQIVND (reference sequence). As DNA, the CDR3 is TGTGCCAGTAGTATAGAAGGGGGCTTGGATGAAAAACTGTTTTTT. It specifies CASSIEGGLDEKLFF.

In this sample, this clone turned up once. The chain recombines TRBV27 with TRBJ1-5; the D gene is possibly TRBD1 (5 bases). The CDR3 has 16 residues. With 2 bases removed from V and 3 bases from J, the gap between germline ends came to 14 bases. Germline CDR1 reads MNHEY; CDR2 reads SMNVEV (reference sequence). As DNA, the CDR3 is TGTGCCAGCAGTTTAACGACAGAGCCTTCCAATCAGCCCCAGCATTTT. As protein: CASSLTTEPSNQPQHF.

The chain carries TRBV6-5 and TRBJ2-3; 7 bases are shared with TRBD2. The CDR3 has 13 residues. Losses at the gene ends were 8 bases for V and 2 bases for J; bases not matched to a gene: 4. Germline V gene sequence: CDR1 MNHEY, CDR2 SVGAGI. The chain's CDR3 is CASGDYHTDTQYF. In DNA form, the CDR3 reads TGTGCCAGCGGGGACTACCACACAGATACGCAGTATTTT.

The CDR3 DNA follows: TGTGCCAGCACCGGACAGAATAGCAATCAGCCCCAGCATTTT. It yields the protein CASTGQNSNQPQHF. The rearrangement uses TRBV6-5 and TRBJ1-5, with D possibly TRBD1 on 6 matching bases. This CDR3 region has 14 residues. The V end was cut by 7 bases, the J end by 0 bases, with 10 bases between. CDR1 is MNHEY and CDR2 is SVGAGI in the germline V gene.

V is TRBV6-5 and J is TRBJ1-6; 7 positions match TRBD1. This CDR3 is 14 amino acids long. Germline loops: CDR1 MNHEY, CDR2 SVGAGI. The ends lost 5 bases at V and 7 bases at J; junction bases unmatched: 5. CDR3: CASSRDRVNSPLHF. DNA for the CDR3: TGTGCCAGCAGTCGAGACAGGGTCAATTCACCCCTCCACTTT.

This clone turned up a few times. The chain recombines TRBV5-1 with TRBJ2-1; 7 bases are a match to TRBD1. In germline, CDR1 is SGHRS, CDR2 YFSETQ. V shed 4 bases and J 2 bases; nucleotides not matched to a gene: 9. This CDR3 comprises 16 residues. This CDR3 reads CASSGHRGSTYNEQFF. DNA of the CDR3: TGCGCCAGCAGCGGTCACAGGGGTTCGACCTACAATGAGCAGTTCTTC.

The chain recombines TRBV28 with TRBJ1-1; no reliable D call. With 2 bases removed from V and 0 bases from J, the gap between germline ends came to 13 bases. The CDR3 has 16 amino acids. The germline CDR1 and CDR2 sequences are MDHEN and SYDVKM. CDR3 nucleotides: TGTGCCAGCAGTTTAGGAGGAAGTCTAATGAACACTGAAGCTTTCTTT. It is translated as CASSLGGSLMNTEAFF.

The chain couples TRBV2 to TRBJ1-1; possible D gene TRBD1, 6 bases. The germline gives CDR1 SNHLY, CDR2 FYNNEI. The CDR3 has 12 amino acids. V was pared by 10 bases and J by 11 bases, with 20 bases between. The CDR3 region has the DNA TGTGCCACCAAGACAGGCCCTTCCGCTGCTTTCTTT. Its protein is CATKTGPSAAFF.

The genes are TRBV6-1 and TRBJ2-5; 14 bases match TRBD2. The CDR3 consists of 18 residues. Germline loops: CDR1 MNHNS, CDR2 SASEGT. Unmatched junction bases numbered 7, after V lost 3 bases and J lost 1 base. CDR3 sequence (DNA): TGTGCCAGCAGTGAGAGAAGACTAGCGGGGGGGAGCCAAGAGACCCAGTACTTC. Its protein is CASSERRLAGGSQETQYF.

The rearrangement joins TRBV19 to TRBJ2-1; 8 nucleotides line up with TRBD2. Germline CDR1 is LNHDA and CDR2 is SQIVND (reference sequence). The CDR3 consists of 16 residues. Unmatched junction bases numbered 7, after V lost 6 bases and J lost 0 bases. CDR3 loop: CASRPSLAGSYNEQFF. In DNA, the CDR3 is TGTGCCAGTAGACCTTCCCTAGCGGGCTCCTACAATGAGCAGTTCTTC.

This clone was counted once. The chain links TRBV5-1 to TRBJ1-5, with D maybe TRBD1 (6 bases). Trimming pared 0 bases from V and 5 bases from J, leaving 12 bases between. CDR1 is SGHRS, CDR2 YFSETQ, per germline. The length of the CDR3 is 15 residues. For the CDR3, the DNA is TGCGCCAGCAGCTTGGACGGGGGGGGCGATCAGCCCCAGCATTTT. It specifies CASSLDGGGDQPQHF.

This clone was detected once. V and J are TRBV5-5 and TRBJ1-5, with 7 bases matching TRBD1. The germline V gene encodes CDR1 SGHKS and CDR2 YYEKEE (reference sequence). V lost 1 base to trimming and J lost 1 base; unmatched junction nucleotides: 11. The CDR3 spans 18 residues. The CDR3 is CASSLRAGGIGSNQPQHF. CDR3 nucleotide sequence: TGTGCCAGCAGCTTGAGGGCAGGGGGGATCGGGAGCAATCAGCCCCAGCATTTT.

This chain links TRBV6-6 with TRBJ1-3, with D tentatively TRBD1 (5 bases). The CDR3 contains 15 residues. Trimming removed 0 bases at V and 2 bases at J, with 8 bases between. Germline V gives CDR1 MNHNY, CDR2 SVGAGI (reference sequence). CDR3 bases: TGTGCCAGCAGTTACTCGAGCAGGGCTGGAAACACCATATATTTT. Residues: CASSYSSRAGNTIYF.

The J gene is TRBJ1-1, the V gene TRBV5-6, with 7 bases aligning to TRBD1. Losses at the gene ends were 4 bases for V and 1 base for J; bases not matched to a gene: 4. The V gene's germline CDR1 is SGHDT and CDR2 YYEEEE. The CDR3 is made up of 14 amino acids. The CDR3 DNA reads as TGTGCCAGCAGCAGGGGGACAGAGAACACTGAAGCTTTCTTT. Translated, it gives CASSRGTENTEAFF.

The chain combines TRBV6-5 with TRBJ2-1; 7 bases map to TRBD2. The CDR3 is 15 residues long. CDR1 MNHEY and CDR2 SVGAGI come from the germline V gene. Germline trimming cut 5 bases from V and 6 bases from J; bases unmatched to any gene: 10. DNA of the CDR3: TGTGCCAGCAGTCTTAGCGGGTTGGGGGGCAATGAGCAGTTCTTC. It codes for CASSLSGLGGNEQFF.

This chain uses TRBV5-8 with TRBJ1-2, with 8 bases fitting TRBD1. Looked up from germline, CDR1 is SGHTS and CDR2 is YDEGEE. V was pared by 2 bases and J by 5 bases, with 11 bases of the junction left unmatched. The CDR3 is made up of 16 amino acids. CDR3 sequence reads: CASSFPGQDYLYGYTF. The CDR3 DNA reads TGTGCCAGCAGCTTCCCGGGACAGGACTATTTATATGGCTACACCTTC.

The gene calls are TRBV5-1 and TRBJ2-2; D perhaps matches TRBD2 (6 bases). Trimming cost V 5 bases and J 4 bases, with 12 bases left between them. The CDR3 has 14 amino acids. Germline V lookup: CDR1 SGHRS, CDR2 YFSETQ. CDR3 residues: CASRTSLVTGELFF. The CDR3 nucleotides read TGCGCCAGCAGGACTAGTTTGGTCACCGGGGAGCTGTTTTTT.

This clone was seen only once. This sequence joins TRBV19 and TRBJ1-5; no clear D gene. Per germline, CDR1 LNHDA and CDR2 SQIVND (reference sequence). The CDR3 is 12 amino acids. The V gene lost 9 bases and the J gene lost 11 bases, with 17 bases spanning the gap. In nucleotides, the CDR3 is TGTGCCAGGATCCCAAAATCACTGGCCCAGCATTTT. This encodes CARIPKSLAQHF. Full variable domain (outside the CDR3, taken from reference TRBV19 and TRBJ1-5): DGGITQSPKYLFRKEGQNVTLSCEQNLNHDAMYWYRQDPGQGLRLIYYSQIVNDFQKGDIAEGYSVSREKKESFPLTVTSAQKNPTAFYLCARIPKSLAQHFGDGTRLSIL.

The rearrangement uses TRBV28 and TRBJ1-2; TRBD1 matches at 12 bases. This CDR3 contains 18 residues. With V trimmed by 4 bases and J by 4 bases, 13 bases remained unmatched. In germline, CDR1 is MDHEN, CDR2 SYDVKM. CDR3 sequence: CASSWSSGTGGAGYGYTF. CDR3 bases: TGTGCCAGCAGTTGGTCTTCCGGGACAGGGGGCGCGGGCTATGGCTACACCTTC.

The rearrangement joins TRBV19 to TRBJ1-3; D ambiguous. The CDR3 is 13 residues long. Trimming pared 4 bases from V and 4 bases from J, leaving 8 bases between. Germline lookup yields CDR1 LNHDA and CDR2 SQIVND (reference sequence). The CDR3 is CASSSTPGNTIYF. The CDR3 DNA follows: TGTGCCAGTAGTAGTACACCCGGAAACACCATATATTTT.